This TCR beta chain was recorded in a study of identifying expanded T cells in peripheral blood. Germline V gene lookup returns CDR1 SQVTM and CDR2 ANQGSEA. The CDR3 runs to 12 residues. Trimming took 3 bases from V and 7 from J, leaving 10 bases between them. Sequencing was performed with immunoSEQ multiplex PCR; in TCRdb, only in-frame clones are kept and a portion is missing. The data hold about 110,000 clones, with 88% observed a single time. During the collection period, no donor immune events like infections were recorded. This chain links TRBV29-1 with TRBJ2-1; no clear D. The sequencing input was blood. This TCR was recovered from a person aged 18 to 75 in good health. The CDR3 is CSVEWEENEQFF. The CDR3 bases are TGCAGCGTTGAGTGGGAAGAAAATGAGCAGTTCTTC.